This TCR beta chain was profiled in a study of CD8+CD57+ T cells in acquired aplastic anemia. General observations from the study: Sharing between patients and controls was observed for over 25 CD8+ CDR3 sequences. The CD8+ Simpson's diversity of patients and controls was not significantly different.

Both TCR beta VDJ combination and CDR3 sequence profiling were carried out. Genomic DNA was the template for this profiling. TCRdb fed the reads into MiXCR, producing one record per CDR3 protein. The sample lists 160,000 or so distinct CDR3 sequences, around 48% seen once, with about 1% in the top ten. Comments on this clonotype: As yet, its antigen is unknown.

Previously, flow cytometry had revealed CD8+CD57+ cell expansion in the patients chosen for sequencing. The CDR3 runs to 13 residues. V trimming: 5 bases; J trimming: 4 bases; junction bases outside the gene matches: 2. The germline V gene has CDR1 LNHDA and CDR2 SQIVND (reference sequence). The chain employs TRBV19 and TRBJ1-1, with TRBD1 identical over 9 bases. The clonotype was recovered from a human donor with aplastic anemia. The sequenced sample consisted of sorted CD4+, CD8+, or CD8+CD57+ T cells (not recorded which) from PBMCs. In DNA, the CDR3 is TGTGCCAGTAGTGTGACAGGGGGCACTGAAGCTTTCTTT. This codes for CASSVTGGTEAFF.